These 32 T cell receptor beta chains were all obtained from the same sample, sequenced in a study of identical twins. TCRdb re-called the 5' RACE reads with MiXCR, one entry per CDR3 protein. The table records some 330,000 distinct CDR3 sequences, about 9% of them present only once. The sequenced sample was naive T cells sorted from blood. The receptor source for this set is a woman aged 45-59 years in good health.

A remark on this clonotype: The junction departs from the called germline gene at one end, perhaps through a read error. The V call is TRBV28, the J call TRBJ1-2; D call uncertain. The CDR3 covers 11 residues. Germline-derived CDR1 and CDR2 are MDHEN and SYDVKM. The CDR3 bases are TGTGCCAGCAGTTCAACCGGGCCCTGGTCCTTC. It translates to CASSSTGPWSF.

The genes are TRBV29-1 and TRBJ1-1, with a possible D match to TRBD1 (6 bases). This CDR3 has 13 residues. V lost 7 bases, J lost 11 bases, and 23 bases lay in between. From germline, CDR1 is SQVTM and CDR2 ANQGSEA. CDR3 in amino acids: CSARTGRLSGAFF. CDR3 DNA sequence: TGCAGCGCTCGAACAGGGAGGCTCTCGGGGGCTTTCTTT.

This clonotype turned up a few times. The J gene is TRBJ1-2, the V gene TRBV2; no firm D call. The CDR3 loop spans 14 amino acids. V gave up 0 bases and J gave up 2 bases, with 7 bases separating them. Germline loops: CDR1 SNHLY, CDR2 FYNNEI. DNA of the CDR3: TGTGCCAGCAGTGAAGCGGGCAAGAACTATGGCTACACCTTC. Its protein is CASSEAGKNYGYTF.

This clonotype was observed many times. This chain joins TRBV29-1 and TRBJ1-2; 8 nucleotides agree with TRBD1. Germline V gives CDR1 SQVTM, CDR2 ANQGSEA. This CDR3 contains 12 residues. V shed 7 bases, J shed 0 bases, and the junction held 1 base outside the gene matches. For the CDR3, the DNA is TGCAGCGAACAGGGGGCTAACTATGGCTACACCTTC. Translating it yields CSEQGANYGYTF.

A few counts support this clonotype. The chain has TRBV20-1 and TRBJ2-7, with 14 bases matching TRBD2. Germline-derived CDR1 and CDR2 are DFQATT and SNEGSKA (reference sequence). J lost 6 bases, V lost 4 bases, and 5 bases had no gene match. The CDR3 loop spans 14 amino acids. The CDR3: CSAMGLAGDGEQYF. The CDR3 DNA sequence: TGCAGTGCTATGGGACTAGCGGGAGACGGCGAGCAGTACTTC.

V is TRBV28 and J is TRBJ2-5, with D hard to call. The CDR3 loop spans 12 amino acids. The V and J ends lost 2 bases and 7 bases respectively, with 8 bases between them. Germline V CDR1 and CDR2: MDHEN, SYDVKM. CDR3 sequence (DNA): TGTGCCAGCAGTTTAGCGTTTGGGACCCAGTACTTC. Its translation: CASSLAFGTQYF.

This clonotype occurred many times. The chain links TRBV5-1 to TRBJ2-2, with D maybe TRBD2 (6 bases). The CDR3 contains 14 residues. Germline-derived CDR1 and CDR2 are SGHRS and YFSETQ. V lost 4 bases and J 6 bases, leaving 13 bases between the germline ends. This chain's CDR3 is CASSPGTLAGELFF. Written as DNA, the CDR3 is TGCGCCAGCAGCCCCGGGACTCTGGCCGGGGAGCTGTTTTTT.

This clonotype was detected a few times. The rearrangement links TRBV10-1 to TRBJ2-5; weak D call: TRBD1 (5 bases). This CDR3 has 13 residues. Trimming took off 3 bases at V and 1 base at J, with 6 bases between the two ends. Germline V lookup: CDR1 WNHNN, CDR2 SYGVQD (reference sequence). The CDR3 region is CASSDRVQETQYF. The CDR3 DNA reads TGCGCCAGCAGTGACAGGGTCCAAGAGACCCAGTACTTC.

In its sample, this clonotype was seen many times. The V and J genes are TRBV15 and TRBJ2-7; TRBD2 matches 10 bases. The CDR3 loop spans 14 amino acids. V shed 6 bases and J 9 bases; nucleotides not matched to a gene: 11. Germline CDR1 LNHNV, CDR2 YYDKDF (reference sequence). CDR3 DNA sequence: TGTGCCACCAGGTCGACTTTAGCGGGAGGTGTGCAGTACTTC. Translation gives CATRSTLAGGVQYF.

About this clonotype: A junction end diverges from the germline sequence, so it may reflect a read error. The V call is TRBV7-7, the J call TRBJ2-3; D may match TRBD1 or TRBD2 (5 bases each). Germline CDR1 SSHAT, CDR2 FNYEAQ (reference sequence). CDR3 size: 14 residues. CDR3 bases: TGTGCTAGCAGCAGAACGGGGACCACAGATACGCAGTATTTT. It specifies CASSRTGTTDTQYF.

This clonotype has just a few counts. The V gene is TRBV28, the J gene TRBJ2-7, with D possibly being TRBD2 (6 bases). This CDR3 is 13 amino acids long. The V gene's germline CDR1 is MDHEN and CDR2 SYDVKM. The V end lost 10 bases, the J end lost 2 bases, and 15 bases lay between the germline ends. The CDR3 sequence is CAIGRGGPYEQYV. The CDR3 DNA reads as TGTGCCATCGGGCGGGGAGGCCCCTACGAGCAGTACGTC.

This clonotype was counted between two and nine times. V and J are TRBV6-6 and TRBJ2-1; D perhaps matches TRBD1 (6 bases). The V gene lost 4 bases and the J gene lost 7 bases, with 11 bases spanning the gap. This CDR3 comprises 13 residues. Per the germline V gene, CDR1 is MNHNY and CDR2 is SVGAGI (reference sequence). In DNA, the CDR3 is TGTGCCAGCAGTTCCTCAACAGGGAATGAGCAGTTCTTC. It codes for CASSSSTGNEQFF.

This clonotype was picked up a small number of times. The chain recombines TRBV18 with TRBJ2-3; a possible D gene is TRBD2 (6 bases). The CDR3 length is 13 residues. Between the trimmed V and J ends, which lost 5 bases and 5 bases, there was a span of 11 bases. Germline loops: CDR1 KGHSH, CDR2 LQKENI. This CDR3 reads CASSGGIEDTQYF. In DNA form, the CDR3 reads TGTGCCAGCTCAGGCGGGATCGAAGATACGCAGTATTTT. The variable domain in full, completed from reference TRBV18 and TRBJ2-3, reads NAGVMQNPRHLVRRRGQEARLRCSPMKGHSHVYWYRQLPEEGLKFMVYLQKENIIDESGMPKERFSAEFPKEGPSILRIQQVVRGDSAAYFCASSGGIEDTQYFGPGTRLTVL.

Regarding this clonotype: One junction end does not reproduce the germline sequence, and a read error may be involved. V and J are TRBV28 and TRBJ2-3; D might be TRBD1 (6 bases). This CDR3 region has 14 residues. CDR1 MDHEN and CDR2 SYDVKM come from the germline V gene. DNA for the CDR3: TGTGCCAGCACCCGAAGGGGGACCAGTACCTCGCTGAATTTT. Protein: CASTRRGTSTSLNF.

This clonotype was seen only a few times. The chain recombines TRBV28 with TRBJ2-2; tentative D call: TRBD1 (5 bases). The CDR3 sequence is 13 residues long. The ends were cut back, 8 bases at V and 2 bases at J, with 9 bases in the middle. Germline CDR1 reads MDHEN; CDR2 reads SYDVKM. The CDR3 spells CASVDSNTGELFF. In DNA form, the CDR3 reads TGTGCCAGCGTAGACAGTAACACCGGGGAGCTGTTTTTT.

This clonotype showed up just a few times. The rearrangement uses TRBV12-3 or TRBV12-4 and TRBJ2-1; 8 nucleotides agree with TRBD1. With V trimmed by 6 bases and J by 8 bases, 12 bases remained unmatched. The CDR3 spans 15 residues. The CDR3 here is CASSTKDRGLDEQFF. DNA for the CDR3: TGTGCCAGCAGCACCAAAGACAGGGGATTAGATGAGCAGTTCTTC.

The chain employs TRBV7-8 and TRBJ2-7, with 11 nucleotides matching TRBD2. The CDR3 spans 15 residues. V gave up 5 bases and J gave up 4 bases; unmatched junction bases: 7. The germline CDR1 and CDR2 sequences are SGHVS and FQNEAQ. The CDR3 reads CASSRGTSGGYEQYF. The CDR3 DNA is TGTGCCAGCAGCCGAGGGACTAGCGGAGGGTACGAGCAGTACTTC.

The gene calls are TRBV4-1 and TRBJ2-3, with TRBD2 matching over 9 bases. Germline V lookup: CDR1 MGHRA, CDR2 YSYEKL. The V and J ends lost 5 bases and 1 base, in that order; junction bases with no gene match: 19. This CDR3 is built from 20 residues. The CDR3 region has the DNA TGCGCCAGCAGCGAAGGACTCTTACGAGCGGGAGGTATCGGCACAGATACGCAGTATTTT. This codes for CASSEGLLRAGGIGTDTQYF.

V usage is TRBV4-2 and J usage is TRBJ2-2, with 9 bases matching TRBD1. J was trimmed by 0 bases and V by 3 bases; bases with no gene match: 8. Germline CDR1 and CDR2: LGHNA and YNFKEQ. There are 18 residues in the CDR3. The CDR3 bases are TGTGCCAGCAGCCAGGTGGACAGGGGATTCGCGAACACCGGGGAGCTGTTTTTT. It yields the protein CASSQVDRGFANTGELFF.

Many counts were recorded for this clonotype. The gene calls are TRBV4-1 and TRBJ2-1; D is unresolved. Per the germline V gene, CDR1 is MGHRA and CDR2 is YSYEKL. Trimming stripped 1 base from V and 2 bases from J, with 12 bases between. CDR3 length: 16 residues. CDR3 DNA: TGCGCCAGCAGCCAAGTAGGAACAGTAGCCTACAATGAGCAGTTCTTC. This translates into CASSQVGTVAYNEQFF.

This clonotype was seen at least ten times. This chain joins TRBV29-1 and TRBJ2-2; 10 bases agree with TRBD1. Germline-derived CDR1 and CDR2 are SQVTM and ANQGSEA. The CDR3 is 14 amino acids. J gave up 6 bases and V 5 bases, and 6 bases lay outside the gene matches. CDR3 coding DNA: TGCAGCGTTCGGACAGGGGGTTGGGCCGGGGAGCTGTTTTTT. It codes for CSVRTGGWAGELFF.

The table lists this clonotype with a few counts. The CDR3 nucleotides are TGTGCCAGCAGTTTTGGGGGGAATGAAGCTTTCTTT. Amino acid sequence: CASSFGGNEAFF. The chain employs TRBV27 and TRBJ1-1, with a tentative D call TRBD1 (5 bases). The CDR3 is 12 amino acids. Trimming stripped 3 bases from V and 7 bases from J, with 9 bases between. Germline V gives CDR1 MNHEY, CDR2 SMNVEV (reference sequence).

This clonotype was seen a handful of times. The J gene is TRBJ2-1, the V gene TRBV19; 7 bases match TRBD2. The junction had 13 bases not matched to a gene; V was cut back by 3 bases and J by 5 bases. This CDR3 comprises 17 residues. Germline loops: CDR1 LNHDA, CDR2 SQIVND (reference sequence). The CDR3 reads CASSMYSGAGVDNEQFF. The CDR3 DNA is TGTGCCAGTAGTATGTACTCCGGTGCGGGAGTGGACAATGAGCAGTTCTTC.

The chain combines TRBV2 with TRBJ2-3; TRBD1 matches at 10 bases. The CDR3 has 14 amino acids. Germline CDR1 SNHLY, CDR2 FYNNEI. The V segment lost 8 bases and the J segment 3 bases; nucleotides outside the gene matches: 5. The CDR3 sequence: CASRRDRGTDTQYF. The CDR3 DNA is TGTGCCAGCCGTCGGGACAGGGGAACAGATACGCAGTATTTT.

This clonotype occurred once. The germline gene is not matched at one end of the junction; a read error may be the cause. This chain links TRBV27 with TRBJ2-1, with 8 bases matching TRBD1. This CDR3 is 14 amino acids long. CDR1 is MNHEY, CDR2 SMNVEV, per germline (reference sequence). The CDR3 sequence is CASSDRGPYNDQFF. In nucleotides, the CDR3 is TGTGCCAGCAGTGACAGGGGACCCTACAATGACCAGTTCTTC.

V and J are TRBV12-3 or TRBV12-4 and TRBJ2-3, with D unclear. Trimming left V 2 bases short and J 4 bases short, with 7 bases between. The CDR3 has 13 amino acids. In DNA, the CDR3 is TGTGCCAGCAGTTTATTAACCTCAGATACGCAGTATTTT. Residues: CASSLLTSDTQYF.

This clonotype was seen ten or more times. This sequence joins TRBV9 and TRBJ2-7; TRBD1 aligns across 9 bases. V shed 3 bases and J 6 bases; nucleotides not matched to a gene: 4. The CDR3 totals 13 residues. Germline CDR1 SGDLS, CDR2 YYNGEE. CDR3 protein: CASSGWDRVEQYF. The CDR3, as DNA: TGTGCCAGCAGCGGATGGGACAGGGTCGAGCAGTACTTC.

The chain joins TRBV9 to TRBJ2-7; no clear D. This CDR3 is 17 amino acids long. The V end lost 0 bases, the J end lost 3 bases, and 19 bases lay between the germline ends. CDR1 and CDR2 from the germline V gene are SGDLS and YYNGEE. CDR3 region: CASSVGSRGDLGYEQYF. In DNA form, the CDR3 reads TGTGCCAGCAGCGTAGGGTCCCGAGGCGATTTGGGCTACGAGCAGTACTTC.

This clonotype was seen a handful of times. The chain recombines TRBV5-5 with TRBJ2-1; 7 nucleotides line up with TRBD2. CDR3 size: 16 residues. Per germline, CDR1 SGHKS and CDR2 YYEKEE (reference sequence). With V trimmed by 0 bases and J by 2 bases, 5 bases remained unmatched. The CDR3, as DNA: TGTGCCAGCAGCTTGGTACCCGGGACTACCTACAATGAGCAGTTCTTC. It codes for CASSLVPGTTYNEQFF.

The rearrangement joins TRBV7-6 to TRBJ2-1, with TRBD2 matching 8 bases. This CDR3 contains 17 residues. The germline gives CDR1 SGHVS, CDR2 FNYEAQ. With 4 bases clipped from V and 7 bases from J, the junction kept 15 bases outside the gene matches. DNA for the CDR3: TGTGCCAGCAGCTATACGGGACTAGGCATTTTTACAAATGAGCAGTTCTTC. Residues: CASSYTGLGIFTNEQFF. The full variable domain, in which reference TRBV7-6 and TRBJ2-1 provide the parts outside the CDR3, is GAGVSQSPRYKVTKRGQDVALRCDPISGHVSLYWYRQALGQGPEFLTYFNYEAQQDKSGLPNDRFSAERPEGSISTLTIQRTEQRDSAMYRCASSYTGLGIFTNEQFFGPGTRLTVL.

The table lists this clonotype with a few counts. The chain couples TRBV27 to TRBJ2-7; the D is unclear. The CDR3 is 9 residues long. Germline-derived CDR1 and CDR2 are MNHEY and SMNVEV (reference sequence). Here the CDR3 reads CASSSEDLV. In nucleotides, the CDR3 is TGTGCCAGCAGTTCAGAGGACCTCGTC.

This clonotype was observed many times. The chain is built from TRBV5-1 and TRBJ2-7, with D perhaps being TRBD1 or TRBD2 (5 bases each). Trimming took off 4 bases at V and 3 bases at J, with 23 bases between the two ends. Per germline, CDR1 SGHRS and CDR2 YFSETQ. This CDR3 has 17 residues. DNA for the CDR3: TGCGCCAGCAGCCAAAGACCGGGACGGAGTCCGAACTACGAGCAGTACTTC. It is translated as CASSQRPGRSPNYEQYF.